One T cell receptor beta chain is described in this entry. This sample stems from a study of blood T cell repertoires in COVID-19. Study overall: T cells, B-cell-depleted T cells, or PBMCs provided the cDNA or gDNA that served as material.

The CDR3 has 11 residues. Germline CDR1 reads MDHEN; CDR2 reads SYDVKM. V lost 5 bases and J 10 bases, leaving 9 bases between the germline ends. Assay used: immunoSEQ multiplex PCR; TCRdb lists only in-frame clones, some missing. The table includes around 400,000 clones, around nine tenths detected once. Sequencing was carried out using PBMCs or T cells enriched from blood (not recorded which). The TCR was taken from a woman between 18 and 30 years old who had been exposed to COVID-19. V is TRBV28 and J is TRBJ1-5; D not certain. The CDR3 here is CASSTGEPQHF. The CDR3 nucleotides are TGTGCCAGCAGTACCGGGGAACCCCAGCATTTT.